This T cell receptor (beta chain) was recorded in a study of blood T cell repertoires in COVID-19. Looking at the study overall: Samples representing acute and convalescent COVID-19 were sourced from the United States, Italy and Spain. Nucleic acid was either cDNA or gDNA, and it came from T cells, B-cell-depleted T cells, or PBMCs.

This table comes from immunoSEQ multiplex PCR, and its TCRdb copy is limited to in-frame clones, with some not included. The table lists approximately 360,000 clones, roughly 89% of them singletons. V gave up 4 bases and J gave up 0 bases, with 11 bases separating them. The CDR3 totals 15 residues. Germline CDR1 SGHRS, CDR2 YFSETQ. V is TRBV5-1 and J is TRBJ1-3, with D unclear. This TCR came from a man between 18 and 35 years old with active or convalescent COVID-19. Sequencing was performed on peripheral blood. This CDR3 is CASSGPQHSGNTIYF. The CDR3 coding sequence is TGCGCCAGCAGCGGGCCGCAACACTCTGGAAACACCATATATTTT.